This TCR beta chain was sequenced during a study of siplizumab effects on memory and regulatory T cells. Study-wide results and caveats: Alloreactive sequences that could be traced to unstimulated CD4+ memory cells showed a significant reduction under siplizumab.

A word on this clone: What it binds is not known.

Germline CDR1 and CDR2: LNHDA and SQIVND (reference sequence). This CDR3 comprises 14 residues. Trimming took off 5 bases at V and 5 bases at J, with 15 bases between the two ends. Produced via immunoSEQ multiplex PCR; TCRdb's table is partial and in-frame only. This sample has around 86,000 clones; 94% occur once, and the top ten carry around 0.3%. This TCR was sampled from a human donor in good health. Sequencing used non-Treg CD4+ T cells sorted from blood. V usage is TRBV19 and J usage is TRBJ1-1; tentatively, D is TRBD1 (5 bases). This CDR3 is CASSPRAGGTEAFF. The CDR3 region has the DNA TGTGCCAGTAGTCCCCGAGCCGGGGGGACTGAAGCTTTCTTT.